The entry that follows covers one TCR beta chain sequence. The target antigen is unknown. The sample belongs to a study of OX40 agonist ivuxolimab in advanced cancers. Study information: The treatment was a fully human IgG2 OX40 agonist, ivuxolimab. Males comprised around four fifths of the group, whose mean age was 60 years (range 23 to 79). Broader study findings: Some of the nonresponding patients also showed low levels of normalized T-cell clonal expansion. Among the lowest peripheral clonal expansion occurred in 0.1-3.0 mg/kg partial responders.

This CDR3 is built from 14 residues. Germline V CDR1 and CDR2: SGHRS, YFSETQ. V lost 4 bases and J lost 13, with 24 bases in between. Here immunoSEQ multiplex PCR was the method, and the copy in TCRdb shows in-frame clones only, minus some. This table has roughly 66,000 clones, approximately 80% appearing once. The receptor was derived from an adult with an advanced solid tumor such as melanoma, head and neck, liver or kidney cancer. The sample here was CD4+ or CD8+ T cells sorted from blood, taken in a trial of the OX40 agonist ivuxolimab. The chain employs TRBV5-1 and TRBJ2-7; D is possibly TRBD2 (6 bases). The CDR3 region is CASSPLASPRYQYF. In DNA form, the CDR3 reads TGCGCCAGCAGCCCTCTAGCGTCCCCCCGTTACCAATACTTC.